Below are 2 T cell receptor beta chains sequenced from a single sample in a study of memory CD4+ T cells and cytomegalovirus serostatus. Single viable CD3+CD4+CD8-CD45RO+ cells were sorted as the memory CD4+ T cells. The data were produced by immunoSEQ multiplex PCR, yet TCRdb's version contains in-frame clones alone and is incomplete. The table records 45,000 to 55,000 clones, just under 80% of them present only once. The sequencing sample was made of memory CD4+ T cells from blood. These receptors originate from an adult in good health and CMV-seronegative.

The CDR3 sequence is CASSEEGGSYNSPLHF. The CDR3 nucleotides are TGTGCCAGCAGTGAAGAGGGGGGTTCCTATAATTCACCCCTCCACTTT. The chain combines TRBV2 with TRBJ1-6, with a weak D call TRBD1 (6 bases). Germline CDR1 is SNHLY and CDR2 is FYNNEI. The CDR3 is 16 residues long. V was clipped by 1 base and J by 1 base, with 8 bases between them.

The chain employs TRBV28 and TRBJ1-4; 9 bases are shared with TRBD1. Germline CDR1 and CDR2: MDHEN and SYDVKM. This CDR3 contains 16 residues. The junction had 13 bases not matched to a gene; V was cut back by 6 bases and J by 8 bases. This chain's CDR3 is CASSPRDRVKGEKLFF. As DNA, the CDR3 is TGTGCCAGCAGCCCCAGGGACAGGGTAAAAGGGGAAAAACTGTTTTTT.